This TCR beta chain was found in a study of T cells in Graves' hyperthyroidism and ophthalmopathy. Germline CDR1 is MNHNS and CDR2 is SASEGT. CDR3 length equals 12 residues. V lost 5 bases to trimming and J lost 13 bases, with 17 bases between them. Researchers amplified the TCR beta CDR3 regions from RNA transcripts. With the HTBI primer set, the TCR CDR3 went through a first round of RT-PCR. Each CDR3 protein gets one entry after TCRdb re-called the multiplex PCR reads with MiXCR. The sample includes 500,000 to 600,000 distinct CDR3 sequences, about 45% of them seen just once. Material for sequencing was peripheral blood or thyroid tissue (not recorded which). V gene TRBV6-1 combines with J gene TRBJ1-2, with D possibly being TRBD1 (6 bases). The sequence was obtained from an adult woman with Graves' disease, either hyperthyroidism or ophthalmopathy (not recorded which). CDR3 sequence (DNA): TGTGCCAGCAGTTACTCGCGACAGGCCTTCACCTTC. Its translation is CASSYSRQAFTF.